A single sample is the source of the 9 T cell receptor beta chains below, sequenced in a study of post-analysis software for immune sequencing data. The TCR beta cDNA libraries contained unique molecular identifiers. Each CDR3 protein is one row after TCRdb ran MiXCR on the PCR reads. The table includes some 690,000 distinct CDR3 sequences, around 60% detected once. Study-wide points: In patients, five or six TRBV segments were more frequent than in controls, with TRBV5-6, TRBV5-1 and TRBV20-1 among them.

No cognate antigen is known for these TCRs. Sequencing was done on a sample of blood. The receptors were gathered from a girl aged 2 to 9 with multiple sclerosis.

V usage is TRBV9 and J usage is TRBJ2-5, with a tentative D call TRBD1 (6 bases). The DNA end is a closer match to TRBJ2-7, so the J assignment may be wrong. The CDR3 has 15 residues. CDR1 is SGDLS and CDR2 is YYNGEE in the germline V gene. CDR3 sequence reads: CASSAQQGPTREQYF. The DNA for the CDR3 is TGTGCCAGCAGCGCTCAACAGGGACCGACTCGCGAGCAGTACTTC.

This clonotype was seen more than once but under ten times. This rearrangement joins TRBV5-1 to TRBJ1-1; D is unclear. The CDR3 totals 14 residues. Germline V gene sequence: CDR1 SGHRS, CDR2 YFSETQ. Trimming removed 5 bases from V and 1 base from J, with 12 bases in between. The CDR3 coding sequence is TGCGCCAGCAGGAACCCGGGATCGAACACTGAAGCTTTCTTT. Translated, it gives CASRNPGSNTEAFF.

This clonotype occurred once. The chain links TRBV5-1 to TRBJ2-1; 7 bases agree with TRBD1. V shed 5 bases and J 2 bases; nucleotides not matched to a gene: 4. Germline CDR1 and CDR2: SGHRS and YFSETQ. This CDR3 has 14 amino acids. The CDR3 reads CASSVGQTYNEQFF. For the CDR3, the DNA is TGCGCCAGCAGTGTGGGACAGACCTACAATGAGCAGTTCTTC.

This clonotype was detected a few times. This chain connects TRBV7-3 to TRBJ2-7, with a tentative D call TRBD2 (5 bases). V shed 5 bases and J shed 6 bases, with 17 bases lying between them. The CDR3 length is 14 residues. In germline, CDR1 is SGHTA, CDR2 FQGTGA. CDR3 DNA sequence: TGTGCCAGCAGCGCCGGACTCCGCCAAGGCGAGCAGTACTTC. Amino acids: CASSAGLRQGEQYF.

There are a few counts of this clonotype. A read error may be the cause here, since a much bigger clone is one base away. The CDR3 region has the DNA TGCAGCGTTGGGAACAGGGGCTACGAGCAGTTCTTC. The encoded protein is CSVGNRGYEQFF. This chain uses TRBV29-1 with TRBJ2-1, with 7 bases identical to TRBD1. Trimming cost V 4 bases and J 10 bases; bases outside gene matches: 7. Germline assignment: CDR1 SQVTM and CDR2 ANQGSEA. The CDR3 length is 12 residues.

V is TRBV6-2 or TRBV6-3 and J is TRBJ2-1, with 12 bases lining up with TRBD2. The length of the CDR3 is 15 residues. V lost 8 bases, J lost 9 bases, and 11 bases stayed unmatched. CDR1 MNHEY and CDR2 SVGEGT come from the germline V gene. This CDR3 is CASSPLAGGRSEQFF. The DNA of the CDR3 is TGTGCCAGCTCGCCACTAGCGGGAGGAAGAAGTGAGCAGTTCTTC.

V and J are TRBV20-1 and TRBJ2-3; D not resolved. CDR3 length: 14 amino acids. The germline V gene encodes CDR1 DFQATT and CDR2 SNEGSKA (reference sequence). V was shortened by 3 bases and J by 4 bases, with 14 bases between the two germline ends. The CDR3 loop is CSARRPGVADTQYF. In DNA, the CDR3 is TGCAGTGCTAGGAGACCCGGTGTCGCAGATACGCAGTATTTT.

The J gene is TRBJ2-1, the V gene TRBV20-1; D call uncertain. This CDR3 is built from 13 residues. The germline V gene has CDR1 DFQATT and CDR2 SNEGSKA (reference sequence). Trimming pared 4 bases from V and 1 base from J, leaving 8 bases between. The CDR3 sequence: CSAMIVSYNEQFF. The CDR3 DNA sequence: TGCAGTGCTATGATCGTTTCCTACAATGAGCAGTTCTTC.

This clonotype was detected a few times. V and J are TRBV20-1 and TRBJ2-5, with TRBD2 matching over 12 bases. Trimming removed 3 bases from V and 4 bases from J; junction bases left unmatched: 6. Germline V gene data show CDR1 as DFQATT and CDR2 as SNEGSKA (reference sequence). The CDR3 length is 15 residues. CDR3 residues: CSASPSGGASETQYF. The CDR3 nucleotides read TGCAGTGCTAGTCCTAGCGGGGGGGCCTCAGAGACCCAGTACTTC.